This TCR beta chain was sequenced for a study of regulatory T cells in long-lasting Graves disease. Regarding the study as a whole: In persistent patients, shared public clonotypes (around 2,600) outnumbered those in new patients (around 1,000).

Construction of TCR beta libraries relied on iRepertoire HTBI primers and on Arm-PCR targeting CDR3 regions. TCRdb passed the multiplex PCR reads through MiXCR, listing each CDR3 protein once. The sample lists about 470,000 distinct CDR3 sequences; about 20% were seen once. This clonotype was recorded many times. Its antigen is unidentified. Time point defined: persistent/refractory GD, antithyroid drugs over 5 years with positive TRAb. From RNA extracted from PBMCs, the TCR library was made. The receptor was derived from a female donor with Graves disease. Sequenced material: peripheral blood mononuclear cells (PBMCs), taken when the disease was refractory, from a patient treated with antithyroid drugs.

CDR3 in DNA: TGTGCCAGCAGCTGGACGGGGGGCGGGGAGCTGTTTTTT. This encodes CASSWTGGGELFF. This chain joins TRBV11-3 and TRBJ2-2, with 7 bases identical to TRBD2. This CDR3 spans 13 amino acids. With 4 bases clipped from V and 7 bases from J, the junction kept 3 bases outside the gene matches. Germline V CDR1 and CDR2: SGHNT, YENEEA.